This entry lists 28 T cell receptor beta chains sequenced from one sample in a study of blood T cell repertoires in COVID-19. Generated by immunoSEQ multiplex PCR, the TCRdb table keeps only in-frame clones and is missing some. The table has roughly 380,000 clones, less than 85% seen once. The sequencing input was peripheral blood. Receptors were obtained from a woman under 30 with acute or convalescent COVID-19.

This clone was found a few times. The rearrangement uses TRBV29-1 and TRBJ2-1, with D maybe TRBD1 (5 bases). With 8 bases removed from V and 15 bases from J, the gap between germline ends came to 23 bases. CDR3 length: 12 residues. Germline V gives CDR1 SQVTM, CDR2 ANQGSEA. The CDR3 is CSFATQEGRRFF. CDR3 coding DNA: TGCAGCTTCGCTACACAGGAAGGGCGACGGTTCTTC.

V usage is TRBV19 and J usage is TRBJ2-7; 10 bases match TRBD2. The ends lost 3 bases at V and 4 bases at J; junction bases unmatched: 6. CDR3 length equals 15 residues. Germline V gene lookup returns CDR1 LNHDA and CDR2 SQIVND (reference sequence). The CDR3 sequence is CASSMAASGSYEQYF. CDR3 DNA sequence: TGTGCCAGTAGTATGGCGGCTAGCGGGAGTTACGAGCAGTACTTC.

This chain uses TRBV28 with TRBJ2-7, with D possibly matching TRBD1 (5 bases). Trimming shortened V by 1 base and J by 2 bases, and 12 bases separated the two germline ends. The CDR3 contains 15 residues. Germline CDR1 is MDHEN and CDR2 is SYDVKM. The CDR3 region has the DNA TGTGCCAGCAGTTTATCTTCAGGGATGACCTACGAGCAGTACTTC. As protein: CASSLSSGMTYEQYF.

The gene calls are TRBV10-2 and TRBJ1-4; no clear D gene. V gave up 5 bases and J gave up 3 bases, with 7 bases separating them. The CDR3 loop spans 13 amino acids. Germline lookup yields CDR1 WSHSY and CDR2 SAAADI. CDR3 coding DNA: TGCGCCAGCAGTTTGGCAGCTAATGAAAAACTGTTTTTT. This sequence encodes CASSLAANEKLFF.

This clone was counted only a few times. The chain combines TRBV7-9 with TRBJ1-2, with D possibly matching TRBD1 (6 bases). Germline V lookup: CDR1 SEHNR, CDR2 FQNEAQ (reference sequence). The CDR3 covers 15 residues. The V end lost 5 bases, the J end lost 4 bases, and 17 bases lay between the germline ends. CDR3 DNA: TGTGCCAGCAGCCGCCCCCTGACAGGCCTCTATGGCTACACCTTC. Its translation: CASSRPLTGLYGYTF.

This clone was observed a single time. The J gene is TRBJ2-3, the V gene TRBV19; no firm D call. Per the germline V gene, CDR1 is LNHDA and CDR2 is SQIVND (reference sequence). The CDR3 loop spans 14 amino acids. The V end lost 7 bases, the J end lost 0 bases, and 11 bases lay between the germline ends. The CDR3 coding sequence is TGTGCCAGTACCCCTAGGAGAAGCACAGATACGCAGTATTTT. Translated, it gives CASTPRRSTDTQYF.

CDR3 bases: TGTGCCAGCAGTCCCCGAAACTTCAGGGGATGGTTCAAGGGGACCCAGTACTTC. Residues: CASSPRNFRGWFKGTQYF. The chain combines TRBV28 with TRBJ2-5; possible D gene TRBD1, 6 bases. This CDR3 region has 18 residues. V shed 5 bases and J shed 7 bases, with 29 bases lying between them. Germline V gene lookup returns CDR1 MDHEN and CDR2 SYDVKM.

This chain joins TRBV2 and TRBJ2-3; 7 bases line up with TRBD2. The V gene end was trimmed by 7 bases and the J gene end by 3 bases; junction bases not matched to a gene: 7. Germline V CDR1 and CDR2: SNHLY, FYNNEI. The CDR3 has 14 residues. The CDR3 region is CASKPSGVTDTQYF. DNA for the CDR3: TGTGCCAGCAAACCTAGCGGAGTGACAGATACGCAGTATTTT.

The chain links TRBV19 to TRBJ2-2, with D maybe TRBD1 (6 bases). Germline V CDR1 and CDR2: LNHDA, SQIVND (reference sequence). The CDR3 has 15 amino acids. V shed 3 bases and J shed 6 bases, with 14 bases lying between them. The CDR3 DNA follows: TGTGCCAGTAGTATTTATCGGACAGCCCCCGGGGAGCTGTTTTTT. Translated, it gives CASSIYRTAPGELFF.

The CDR3 coding sequence is TGTGCCGCCGACGGCGGGCGCGAGCAGTACTTC. Protein product: CAADGGREQYF. The chain joins TRBV30 to TRBJ2-7; possibly TRBD2 for D (5 bases). The V end lost 8 bases, the J end lost 6 bases, and 14 bases lay between the germline ends. The CDR3 spans 11 residues. Per germline, CDR1 GTSNPN and CDR2 SVGIG (reference sequence).

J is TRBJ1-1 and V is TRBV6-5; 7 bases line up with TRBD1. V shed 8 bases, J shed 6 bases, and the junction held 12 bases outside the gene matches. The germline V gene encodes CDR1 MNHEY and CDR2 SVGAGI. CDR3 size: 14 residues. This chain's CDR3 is CASGVTGLRAEAFF. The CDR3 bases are TGTGCCAGCGGAGTGACAGGGCTGAGGGCTGAAGCTTTCTTT.

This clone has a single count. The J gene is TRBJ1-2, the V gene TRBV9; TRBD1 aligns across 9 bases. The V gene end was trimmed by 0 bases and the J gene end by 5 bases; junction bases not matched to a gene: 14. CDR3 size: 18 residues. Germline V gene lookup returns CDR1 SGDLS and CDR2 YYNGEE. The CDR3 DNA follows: TGTGCCAGCAGCGTAGCTACCGGGGACAGGGAGTCTAGTTATGGCTACACCTTC. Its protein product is CASSVATGDRESSYGYTF.

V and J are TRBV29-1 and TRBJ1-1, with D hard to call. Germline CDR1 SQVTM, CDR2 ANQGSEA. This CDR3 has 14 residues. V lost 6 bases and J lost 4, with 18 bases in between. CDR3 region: CSVLTSLSGTEAFF. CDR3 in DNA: TGCAGCGTATTAACGTCCTTATCGGGCACTGAAGCTTTCTTT.

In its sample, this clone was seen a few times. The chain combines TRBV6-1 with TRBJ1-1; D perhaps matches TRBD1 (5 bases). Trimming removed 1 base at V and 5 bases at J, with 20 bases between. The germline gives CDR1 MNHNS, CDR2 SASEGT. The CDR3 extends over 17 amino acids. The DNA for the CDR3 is TGTGCCAGCAGTGAAGATTTTTTTGGCAGGGAGGAAACTGAAGCTTTCTTT. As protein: CASSEDFFGREETEAFF.

DNA for the CDR3: TGTGCCAGCAGCCTTTACAGGGGGTCTGAAGCTTTCTTT. Its protein is CASSLYRGSEAFF. V usage is TRBV28 and J usage is TRBJ1-1; 8 nucleotides line up with TRBD1. The trim removed 6 bases at V and 6 bases at J, leaving 6 bases unmatched. The germline CDR1 and CDR2 sequences are MDHEN and SYDVKM. This CDR3 has 13 residues.

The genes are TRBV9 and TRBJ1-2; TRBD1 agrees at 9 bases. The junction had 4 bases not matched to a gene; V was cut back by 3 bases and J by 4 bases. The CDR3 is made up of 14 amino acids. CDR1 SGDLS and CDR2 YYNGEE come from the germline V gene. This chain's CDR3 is CASSALDRGYGYTF. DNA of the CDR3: TGTGCCAGCAGCGCCTTGGACAGGGGCTATGGCTACACCTTC.

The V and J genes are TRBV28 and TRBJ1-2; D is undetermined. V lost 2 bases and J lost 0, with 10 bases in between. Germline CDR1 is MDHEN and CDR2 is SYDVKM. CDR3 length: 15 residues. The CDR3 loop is CASSLEQITNYGYTF. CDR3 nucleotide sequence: TGTGCCAGCAGTTTAGAACAGATAACTAACTATGGCTACACCTTC.

The CDR3 protein is CASSKTGFYGYTF. In nucleotides, the CDR3 is TGTGCCAGCAGCAAGACAGGCTTCTATGGCTACACCTTC. This rearrangement joins TRBV6-5 to TRBJ1-2; perhaps TRBD1 as D (6 bases). V dropped 6 bases and J dropped 4 bases, with 12 bases sitting between them. Germline V gene lookup returns CDR1 MNHEY and CDR2 SVGAGI. CDR3 length equals 13 residues.

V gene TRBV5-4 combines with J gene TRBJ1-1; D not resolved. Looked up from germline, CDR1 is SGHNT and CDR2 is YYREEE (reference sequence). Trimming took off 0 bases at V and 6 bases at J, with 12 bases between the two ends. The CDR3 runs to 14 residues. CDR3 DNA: TGTGCCAGCAGCTTGGCTCAGAATTCCCCTGAAGCTTTCTTT. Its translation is CASSLAQNSPEAFF.

CDR3 in amino acids: CASRGDNSYEQYF. CDR3 DNA sequence: TGTGCCAGCAGAGGCGACAACTCCTACGAGCAGTACTTC. The V and J genes are TRBV12-3 or TRBV12-4 and TRBJ2-7; no definite D call. This CDR3 spans 13 amino acids. Trimming pared 6 bases from V and 0 bases from J, leaving 9 bases between.

The CDR3 reads CASSDRWKTDTF. The CDR3 DNA reads as TGTGCCAGCAGTGATCGGTGGAAAACAGATACCTTC. The genes are TRBV6-1 and TRBJ1-2; D not resolved. There are 12 residues in the CDR3. V lost 3 bases, J lost 14 bases, and 16 bases lay in between. Germline V gives CDR1 MNHNS, CDR2 SASEGT.

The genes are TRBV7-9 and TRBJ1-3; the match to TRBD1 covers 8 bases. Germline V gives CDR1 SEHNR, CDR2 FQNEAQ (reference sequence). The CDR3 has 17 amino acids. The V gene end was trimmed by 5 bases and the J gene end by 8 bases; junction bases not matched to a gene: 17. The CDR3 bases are TGTGCCAGCAGCCTTCTCCCGGACAGGGAGCACGGAGACACCATATATTTT. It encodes CASSLLPDREHGDTIYF.

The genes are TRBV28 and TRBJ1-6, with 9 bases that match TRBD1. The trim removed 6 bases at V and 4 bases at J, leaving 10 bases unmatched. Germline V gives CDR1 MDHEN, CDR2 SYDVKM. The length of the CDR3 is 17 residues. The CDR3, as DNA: TGTGCCAGCAGGACGCCGGGACAGGGTTCTTATAATTCACCCCTCCACTTT. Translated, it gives CASRTPGQGSYNSPLHF.

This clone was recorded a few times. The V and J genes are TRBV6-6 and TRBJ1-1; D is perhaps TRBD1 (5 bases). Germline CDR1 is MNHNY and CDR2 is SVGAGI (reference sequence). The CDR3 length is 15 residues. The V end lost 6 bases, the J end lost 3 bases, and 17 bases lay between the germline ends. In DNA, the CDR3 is TGTGCCAGCAGCCCCTTAGGGACGGGGGACACTGAAGCTTTCTTT. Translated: CASSPLGTGDTEAFF.

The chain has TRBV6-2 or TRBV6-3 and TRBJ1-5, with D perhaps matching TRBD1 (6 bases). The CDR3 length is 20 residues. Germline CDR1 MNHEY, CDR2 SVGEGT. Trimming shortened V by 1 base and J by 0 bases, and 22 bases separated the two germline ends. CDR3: CASSYFGGAGGRDSNQPQHF. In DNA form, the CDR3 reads TGTGCCAGCAGTTACTTCGGGGGGGCGGGTGGGAGGGATAGCAATCAGCCCCAGCATTTT.

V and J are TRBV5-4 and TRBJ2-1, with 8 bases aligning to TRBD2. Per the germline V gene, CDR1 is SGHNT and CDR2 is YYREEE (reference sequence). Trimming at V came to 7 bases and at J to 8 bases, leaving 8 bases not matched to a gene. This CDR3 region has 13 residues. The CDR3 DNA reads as TGTGCCAGCGCGGGAGGTCGGTCGGATGAGCAGTTCTTC. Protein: CASAGGRSDEQFF.

The CDR3 region is CASSPDYEQFF. In DNA, the CDR3 is TGTGCCAGCTCACCGGACTATGAGCAGTTCTTC. The V and J genes are TRBV18 and TRBJ2-1, with D perhaps TRBD2 (5 bases). Deletions cut 3 bases from V and 8 bases from J, with 5 bases between. CDR1 is KGHSH and CDR2 is LQKENI in the germline V gene. CDR3 length: 11 residues.

CDR3 residues: CASSQEVEIYYQPQHF. Written as DNA, the CDR3 is TGCGCCAGCAGCCAAGAGGTTGAGATCTACTACCAGCCCCAGCATTTT. The chain joins TRBV4-1 to TRBJ1-5, with D unclear. Germline CDR1 and CDR2: MGHRA and YSYEKL. With 0 bases removed from V and 7 bases from J, the gap between germline ends came to 16 bases. This CDR3 region has 16 residues.